Included here is one TCR beta chain sequence, with context. Antigen unknown. The sample is drawn from a study of cytomegalovirus exposure and HLA in healthy donors. Study at large: The approximately 110 validation repertoires, a later analysis reported, used the same platform as the 550 to 700 repertoires from the first cohort. The study's findings and limits: It was 164 TCR beta chains that were listed as cytomegalovirus-associated. Specific recognition of CMV antigens was confirmed in vitro for three chains (all CMV-associated).

Losses at the gene ends were 3 bases for V and 5 bases for J; bases not matched to a gene: 4. Germline loops: CDR1 SGHRS, CDR2 YFSETQ. The CDR3 loop spans 14 amino acids. TCRdb's copy holds only in-frame clones and misses some; the assay was immunoSEQ multiplex PCR. The table records over 60,000 clones, about 95% of them present only once. Sequences were obtained from PBMCs. This sequence originates from a man aged 18 to 30 in good health and CMV-seronegative. The chain is built from TRBV5-1 and TRBJ2-1, with 8 bases identical to TRBD2. CDR3 protein: CASSYRTSHNEQFF. The CDR3 DNA is TGCGCCAGCAGCTACCGGACTAGCCACAATGAGCAGTTCTTC.